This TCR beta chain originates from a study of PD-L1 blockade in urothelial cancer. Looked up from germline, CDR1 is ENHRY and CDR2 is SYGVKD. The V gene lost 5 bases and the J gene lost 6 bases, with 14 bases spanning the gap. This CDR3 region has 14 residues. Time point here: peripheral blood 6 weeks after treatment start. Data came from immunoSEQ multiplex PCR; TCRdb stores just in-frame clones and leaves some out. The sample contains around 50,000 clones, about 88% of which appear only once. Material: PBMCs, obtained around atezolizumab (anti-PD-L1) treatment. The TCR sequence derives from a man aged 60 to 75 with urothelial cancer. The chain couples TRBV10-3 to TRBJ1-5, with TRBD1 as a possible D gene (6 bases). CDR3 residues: CAISPVTGFQPQHF. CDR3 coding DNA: TGTGCCATCAGTCCCGTTACAGGGTTTCAGCCCCAGCATTTT.